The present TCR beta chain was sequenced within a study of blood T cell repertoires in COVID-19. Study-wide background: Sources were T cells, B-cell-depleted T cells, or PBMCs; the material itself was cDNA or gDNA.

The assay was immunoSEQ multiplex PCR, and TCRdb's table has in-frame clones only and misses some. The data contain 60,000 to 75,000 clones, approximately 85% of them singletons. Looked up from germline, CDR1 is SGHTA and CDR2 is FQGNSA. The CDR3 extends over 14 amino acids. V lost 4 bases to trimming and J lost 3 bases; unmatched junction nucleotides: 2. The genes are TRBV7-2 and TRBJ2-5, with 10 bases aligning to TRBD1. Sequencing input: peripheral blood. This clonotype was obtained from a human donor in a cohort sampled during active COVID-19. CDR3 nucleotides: TGTGCCAGCAGCTCGACAGGGGGCGAAGAGACCCAGTACTTC. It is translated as CASSSTGGEETQYF.